This TCR beta chain was sequenced in a study of blood T cell repertoires in COVID-19. Study as a whole: Spain, Italy and the United States supplied samples that represented acute and convalescent COVID-19. In each case, the material was cDNA or gDNA derived from T cells, B-cell-depleted T cells, or PBMCs.

Participant-given clinical history determined each cohort assignment. Profiled with immunoSEQ multiplex PCR; TCRdb holds only in-frame clones, not every one. The sample lists 370,000 or so clones, around 87% occurring once. V was trimmed by 6 bases and J by 2 bases, leaving 13 bases between them. Germline assignment: CDR1 SGHAT and CDR2 FQNNGV. The CDR3 has 14 amino acids. Sequenced material: PBMCs or T cells enriched from blood (not recorded which). The receptor comes from a man aged 30-40 years who had recovered from COVID-19. The rearrangement uses TRBV11-2 and TRBJ1-2; D call uncertain. CDR3 nucleotide sequence: TGTGCCAGCAGTCGACCGCCCGGGAACTATGGCTACACCTTC. The encoded protein is CASSRPPGNYGYTF. The entire variable domain, with the rest obtained from reference TRBV11-2 and TRBJ1-2, is as follows: EAGVAQSPRYKIIEKRQSVAFWCNPISGHATLYWYQQILGQGPKLLIQFQNNGVVDDSQLPKDRFSAERLKGVDSTLKIQPAKLEDSAVYLCASSRPPGNYGYTFGSGTRLTVV.